This T cell receptor beta chain was identified during a study of blood T cell repertoires in COVID-19 (dated by TCRdb to 2018 to 2021). For context, the study as a whole: Samples covering the acute and convalescent phases of COVID-19 were provided by collaborators in the United States, Italy and Spain. A freely available public database, intended as a resource for researchers studying the immune response to SARS-CoV-2, is where the repertoires were released. HLA class I and class II types, where available, came from metadata supplied by the sample provider rather than from assay-based typing. The prospective study material was composed of cDNA or gDNA derived from T cells, B-cell-depleted T cells, or PBMCs. Deeply sampled blood TCRbeta repertoires from subjects exposed to, actively infected with, or recovered from COVID-19 were included in the dataset. Sample metadata almost always included a de-identified subject ID, COVID-19 status, age in years and sex. Samples were obtained from the ongoing ImmuneRACE study (first 160 participants) and from about 1,300 subjects provided by 6 global collaborators. The paper's findings and limits, for the study overall: How much clinical and demographic metadata was included differed by source and by participant, and the metadata was provided uncurated.

Its CDR3 holds 17 amino acids, cysteine through phenylalanine. The CDR3 DNA has 51 bases and is translated from base 1. Looking up the germline V gene (reference sequence) yields CDR1 PRHDT and CDR2 FYEKMQ. A distance of 18 bases separates the germline ends of V and J, which lose 1 base and 5 bases respectively. The immunoSEQ Assay, a bias-controlled multiplex PCR, was used to amplify TCRbeta CDR3 regions from genomic DNA. Concerning the study's data processing: Nucleated cell counts per sample were estimated from amplification of reference gene primers within the assay. To quantify the absolute abundance of each unique TCRbeta CDR3 rearrangement, sequence reads were collapsed and filtered. For each sample, productive Simpson clonality was calculated by taking the square root of Simpson's diversity index across productive rearrangements. TCRdb took this table from immuneACCESS and kept in-frame rearrangements with V and J called. Such tables lack part of the clones; where checked against another copy, unresolved V genes explain under half of the gap, and the rest is unexplained. From that table come the V and J calls and clone size; the DNA was used to work out D and trimming. This sample gives about 110,000 clones in total; 70% to 85% of them show up just once. The ten largest clones take up under 0.95% of the sample.

Each collaborating institution followed its own protocols to collect whole blood in K2EDTA tubes. Collaborator samples were shipped for TCRbeta analysis as frozen whole blood, isolated PBMCs, or DNA extracted from either sample type. About this clone: The specificity of this receptor is unknown. Base qualities were left out, and no much larger clone turns up one base away.

Source material: peripheral blood. The source of this sequence is a human donor with acute or convalescent COVID-19. The donor label of this sample is uncertain. The sequence links TRBV13 to TRBJ2-1, and perhaps TRBD2 as D gene, on 7 matching bases. This receptor has the CDR3 CASSLVALGGANNEQFF. In nucleotide form, the sequence is TGTGCCAGCAGCTTAGTTGCCCTGGGGGGGGCGAACAATGAGCAGTTCTTC. The full variable domain, with segments outside the CDR3 supplied by the reference TRBV13 and TRBJ2-1 proteins, appears as AAGVIQSPRHLIKEKRETATLKCYPIPRHDTVYWYQQGPGQDPQFLISFYEKMQSDKGSIPDRFSAQQFSDYHSELNMSSLELGDSALYFCASSLVALGGANNEQFFGPGTRLTVL.